The text below deals with one T cell receptor beta chain. Its antigen is currently unknown. The sample belongs to a study of T cell repertoires in cytomegalovirus infection. Study overall: CMV infection plus the matching HLA type was flagged by public TCR beta signatures. Whole-study findings and limits: CMV-specific HLA-C-restricted TCR beta clonotypes dominated the ex vivo response.

Deletions cut 3 bases from V and 1 base from J, with 12 bases between. From germline, CDR1 is DFQATT and CDR2 SNEGSKA (reference sequence). The CDR3 length is 14 residues. TCRdb analysed the reads with MiXCR anew, one entry per CDR3 protein. The sample has 510,000 or so distinct CDR3 sequences, around a quarter seen once. Specimen: PBMCs. The sequence was collected from a human donor in good health (CMV status not recorded). Some clones in this sample may be carry-over from other donors' samples. The V call is TRBV20-1, the J call TRBJ2-5; the D gene is possibly TRBD2 (6 bases). CDR3 sequence (DNA): TGCAGTGCTAGTATTCCTAGCGCCCAAGAGACCCAGTACTTC. Amino acids: CSASIPSAQETQYF.